The following is a TCR beta chain sequence with its context. Its antigen is undetermined. Germline V lookup: CDR1 SGDLS, CDR2 YYNGEE. The CDR3 runs to 12 residues. V was pared by 4 bases and J by 5 bases, with 9 bases between. Use of 60 Vbeta and 13 Jbeta primers characterized the PCR. Profiled with immunoSEQ multiplex PCR; TCRdb holds only in-frame clones, not every one. The table shows more than 95,000 clones, with roughly 80% occurring only once. Nominally healthy donors provided the samples, though records likely missed some immune exposures. This sample was included in a study of cytomegalovirus exposure and HLA in healthy donors. Study-wide findings and caveats: It is likely that the observed cluster of highly shared sequence variants was a sequencing artifact. Later genetic work tied a missense DCLRE1C variant to beta-chain V and J trimming.

J is TRBJ1-1 and V is TRBV9, with D unresolved. The receptor was isolated from a middle-aged woman in good health and CMV-seronegative. Sequenced sample: PBMCs. CDR3 sequence reads: CASSSPATEAFF. The CDR3 nucleotides are TGTGCCAGCAGCTCTCCCGCGACTGAAGCTTTCTTT. The whole variable domain, filled in from reference TRBV9 and TRBJ1-1, reads DSGVTQTPKHLITATGQRVTLRCSPRSGDLSVYWYQQSLDQGLQFLIQYYNGEERAKGNILERFSAQQFPDLHSELNLSSLELGDSALYFCASSSPATEAFFGQGTRLTVV.